In its sample, the clone carrying this T cell receptor beta chain was seen a few times. Each CDR3 protein gets one entry after TCRdb re-called the 5' RACE reads with MiXCR. The sample has a few hundred thousand distinct CDR3 sequences; around 19% are singletons. The V segment lost 5 bases and the J segment 3 bases; nucleotides outside the gene matches: 4. CDR1 and CDR2 from the germline V gene are SGHTA and FQGNSA. CDR3 length equals 14 residues. The data belong to a study of T-cell memory formation after mild COVID-19. Specimen: PBMCs or a T cell subset sorted from them (not recorded which). The clonotype originates from a man aged 18-30 years who had mild COVID-19 (a few samples of this study predate the infection). Cell type and time point are not known. This chain joins TRBV7-2 and TRBJ1-2, with 9 bases matching TRBD1. The CDR3 protein is CASSQRTGDYGYTF. The CDR3 DNA reads TGTGCCAGCAGCCAGAGGACAGGGGACTATGGCTACACCTTC.